These T cell receptor beta chains were read from a single sample in a study of T cell responses to AZD1222 COVID-19 vaccine. This table comes from immunoSEQ multiplex PCR, and its TCRdb copy is limited to in-frame clones, with some not included. This sample yields 100,000 to 150,000 clones, of which roughly 88% are seen a single time; about a quarter belongs to the top ten. The material was peripheral blood, obtained 28 days after the second AZD1222 dose. The receptors stem from an adult who received the AZD1222 COVID-19 vaccine. Each CDR3 is given with its conserved first and last residue. The order of the fields is D gene, J gene, V gene, clone size, CDR3 protein, CDR3 DNA. The D gene is left open where the match is weak. Where a row states a size, it is once, few, many or the class of an expanded clone; other rows omit it.

NA TRBJ2-6 TRBV21-1 NA CASSKEPPRGYGANVLTF TGTGCCAGCAGCAAAGAACCGCCTAGAGGGTATGGGGCCAACGTCCTGACTTTC
TRBD1 TRBJ1-5 TRBV11-2 NA CASSPGTGADQPQHF TGTGCCAGCAGCCCCGGGACAGGGGCCGATCAGCCCCAGCATTTT
NA TRBJ1-3 TRBV27 NA CASSPRTAGNTIYF TGTGCCAGCAGTCCCAGGACAGCTGGAAACACCATATATTTT
NA TRBJ1-1 TRBV5-1 NA CASSLGAAMNTEAFF TGCGCCAGCAGCTTGGGAGCTGCCATGAACACTGAAGCTTTCTTT
NA TRBJ1-5 TRBV15 NA CATSHDSHSNQPQHF TGTGCCACCAGCCACGACAGCCATAGCAATCAGCCCCAGCATTTT
NA TRBJ1-2 TRBV19 NA CASTEASTANYGYTF TGTGCCAGTACCGAGGCTTCGACAGCTAACTATGGCTACACCTTC
NA TRBJ2-6 TRBV19 NA CASSSIRGSGANVLTF TGTGCCAGTAGTTCAATAAGGGGCTCTGGGGCCAACGTCCTGACTTTC
NA TRBJ2-2 TRBV27 once CASSLVDGNTGELFF TGTGCCAGCAGTTTAGTAGACGGGAACACCGGGGAGCTGTTTTTT
TRBD1 TRBJ2-5 TRBV7-9 NA CASSFQAGTGRGETQYF TGTGCCAGCAGCTTTCAAGCCGGGACAGGGAGGGGAGAGACCCAGTACTTC
TRBD1 TRBJ2-5 TRBV5-4 NA CASSSGTGGGETQYF TGTGCCAGCAGCTCCGGGACAGGGGGCGGAGAGACCCAGTACTTC
NA TRBJ2-7 TRBV3-1/TRBV3-2 once CASSQDRGSSYEQYF TGTGCCAGCAGCCAAGATCGTGGCAGCTCCTACGAGCAGTACTTC
TRBD1 TRBJ1-2 TRBV10-3 once CAITGTENYGYTF TGTGCCATCACCGGGACAGAGAACTATGGCTACACCTTC
NA TRBJ2-5 TRBV9 NA CASSVEVGGETQYF TGTGCCAGCAGCGTAGAGGTTGGAGGAGAGACCCAGTACTTC